The 16 T cell receptor beta chains in this list originate from one sample, sequenced in a study of shared clonotypes between healthy human individuals. The data were produced by immunoSEQ multiplex PCR, yet TCRdb's version contains in-frame clones alone and is incomplete. The data show millions of clones, over 85% seen once. Sequenced input: naive CD4+ T cells sorted from blood. The subset here: CD45RA+ positively selected. Receptors originate from a man aged 18 to 29 in good health.

The chain carries TRBV5-1 and TRBJ2-5; maybe TRBD2 (6 bases). Trimming took 0 bases from V and 3 from J, leaving 12 bases between them. The length of the CDR3 is 15 residues. Germline assignment: CDR1 SGHRS and CDR2 YFSETQ. The CDR3 DNA sequence: TGCGCCAGCAGCTTGGGGTCTAGCGTAAAAGAGACCCAGTACTTC. Translation: CASSLGSSVKETQYF.

The rearrangement links TRBV10-1 to TRBJ1-3; D is uncertain. The CDR3 sequence is 16 residues long. The germline CDR1 and CDR2 sequences are WNHNN and SYGVQD (reference sequence). Trimming pared 3 bases from V and 0 bases from J, leaving 12 bases between. This CDR3 reads CASSDWAPGSGNTIYF. The CDR3 bases are TGCGCCAGCAGTGATTGGGCGCCGGGCTCTGGAAACACCATATATTTT.

The rearrangement joins TRBV18 to TRBJ1-3; 8 bases are a match to TRBD1. CDR3 length: 16 residues. Per the germline V gene, CDR1 is KGHSH and CDR2 is LQKENI. With 1 base clipped from V and 3 bases from J, the junction kept 5 bases outside the gene matches. The CDR3 here is CASSPQTGADGNTIYF. In DNA form, the CDR3 reads TGTGCCAGCTCACCACAGACAGGGGCAGATGGAAACACCATATATTTT.

As regards this clone: At one boundary the junction diverges from the germline segment, which might be a read error. The chain combines TRBV7-9 with TRBJ2-1; D call uncertain. Germline assignment: CDR1 SEHNR and CDR2 FQNEAQ (reference sequence). This CDR3 spans 13 amino acids. The CDR3 DNA follows: TGTGCCAGCAGCTTAGAGGGAAGCAATGCGCAGTTCTTC. Translating gives CASSLEGSNAQFF.

This chain uses TRBV28 with TRBJ2-1; weak D call: TRBD1 (6 bases). V was shortened by 5 bases and J by 7 bases, with 12 bases between the two germline ends. The CDR3 sequence is 13 residues long. Germline CDR1 reads MDHEN; CDR2 reads SYDVKM. CDR3 amino acids: CASSSLQGNEQFF. The CDR3, as DNA: TGTGCCAGCAGTAGCTTACAGGGAAATGAGCAGTTCTTC.

V usage is TRBV18 and J usage is TRBJ2-7, with D perhaps matching TRBD2 (5 bases). The ends were cut back, 5 bases at V and 6 bases at J, with 17 bases in the middle. CDR1 and CDR2 from the germline V gene are KGHSH and LQKENI. This CDR3 comprises 14 residues. The CDR3 here is CASSGVRGLAEQYF. The CDR3 coding sequence is TGTGCCAGCTCAGGCGTTCGGGGTTTGGCCGAGCAGTACTTC.

The chain employs TRBV6-5 and TRBJ1-4, with D possibly matching TRBD1 (6 bases). Between the trimmed V and J ends, which lost 6 bases and 8 bases, there was a span of 13 bases. Germline loops: CDR1 MNHEY, CDR2 SVGAGI. This CDR3 contains 13 residues. CDR3 sequence reads: CASRKGQGEKLFF. CDR3 bases: TGTGCCAGCAGAAAGGGACAAGGGGAAAAACTGTTTTTT.

A remark on this clone: The junction shows a germline mismatch at one end, possibly a read error. This rearrangement joins TRBV7-7 to TRBJ2-1; D might be TRBD1 or TRBD2, each matching 5 bases. The CDR3 sequence is 14 residues long. CDR1 and CDR2 from the germline V gene are SSHAT and FNYEAQ (reference sequence). In DNA, the CDR3 is TGTGCTAGCAGCTTAGGGGACCCTTACAATGAGCAGTTCTTC. This encodes CASSLGDPYNEQFF. Full variable domain (outside the CDR3, taken from reference TRBV7-7 and TRBJ2-1): GAGVSQSPRYKVTKRGQDVTLRCDPISSHATLYWYQQALGQGPEFLTYFNYEAQPDKSGLPSDRFSAERPEGSISTLTIQRTEQRDSAMYRCASSLGDPYNEQFFGPGTRLTVL.

This clone has just a few counts. Within the sample, other DNA sequences also encode this same CDR3. The chain joins TRBV5-1 to TRBJ1-4; D may be TRBD1 (6 bases). The CDR3 sequence is 14 residues long. The germline CDR1 and CDR2 sequences are SGHRS and YFSETQ. The V and J ends lost 2 bases and 3 bases respectively, with 8 bases between them. The CDR3 region has the DNA TGCGCCAGCAGCTTACAGGGCCCTAATGAAAAACTGTTTTTT. Translated: CASSLQGPNEKLFF.

This clone has just one count. J is TRBJ1-2 and V is TRBV28; D ambiguous. From germline, CDR1 is MDHEN and CDR2 SYDVKM. V was shortened by 4 bases and J by 8 bases, with 17 bases between the two germline ends. This CDR3 comprises 14 residues. The CDR3 region is CASSSPTRGNGYTF. CDR3 DNA sequence: TGTGCCAGCAGTTCACCGACGCGGGGAAACGGCTACACCTTC.

The CDR3 nucleotides read TGTGCCAGCAGCGACAGGATCTCCTACGAGCAGTACTTC. Amino acid sequence: CASSDRISYEQYF. The chain carries TRBV7-2 and TRBJ2-7; D may be TRBD1 (6 bases). V lost 5 bases and J 0 bases, leaving 8 bases between the germline ends. The germline CDR1 and CDR2 sequences are SGHTA and FQGNSA. This CDR3 is 13 amino acids long.

This clone was seen only once. This chain links TRBV7-8 with TRBJ1-1; D unresolved. Between the trimmed V and J ends, which lost 7 bases and 1 base, there was a span of 10 bases. Germline V gene lookup returns CDR1 SGHVS and CDR2 FQNEAQ. The CDR3 extends over 13 amino acids. CDR3 loop: CASNTAQNTEAFF. CDR3 coding DNA: TGTGCCAGCAACACAGCCCAGAACACTGAAGCTTTCTTT.

The chain couples TRBV18 to TRBJ1-3; 7 nucleotides line up with TRBD1. Per germline, CDR1 KGHSH and CDR2 LQKENI. Germline trimming cut 3 bases from V and 5 bases from J; bases unmatched to any gene: 7. This CDR3 is 15 amino acids long. The CDR3 here is CASSPQGGVRNTIYF. The CDR3 coding sequence is TGTGCCAGCTCACCTCAGGGGGGTGTGCGAAACACCATATATTTT. Looking up the rest from reference TRBV18 and TRBJ1-3 gives the full variable domain: NAGVMQNPRHLVRRRGQEARLRCSPMKGHSHVYWYRQLPEEGLKFMVYLQKENIIDESGMPKERFSAEFPKEGPSILRIQQVVRGDSAAYFCASSPQGGVRNTIYFGEGSWLTVV.

This sequence joins TRBV7-9 and TRBJ2-1, with 14 nucleotides matching TRBD2. The CDR3 is made up of 17 amino acids. The J segment lost 4 bases and the V segment lost 5 bases, leaving 7 bases of the junction unmatched. Per germline, CDR1 SEHNR and CDR2 FQNEAQ (reference sequence). The CDR3 region is CASSKGTSGSLYNEQFF. The CDR3 DNA reads TGTGCCAGCAGCAAAGGGACTAGCGGGAGCCTATACAATGAGCAGTTCTTC. Based on the CDR3 plus reference TRBV7-9 and TRBJ2-1, the full variable domain is DTGVSQNPRHKITKRGQNVTFRCDPISEHNRLYWYRQTLGQGPEFLTYFQNEAQLEKSRLLSDRFSAERPKGSFSTLEIQRTEQGDSAMYLCASSKGTSGSLYNEQFFGPGTRLTVL.

A remark on this clone: Different DNA sequences within this sample yield the same CDR3. This chain uses TRBV18 with TRBJ1-3; the match to TRBD1 covers 7 bases. The CDR3 is made up of 15 amino acids. V trimming: 0 bases; J trimming: 2 bases; junction bases outside the gene matches: 1. Looked up from germline, CDR1 is KGHSH and CDR2 is LQKENI. CDR3 nucleotides: TGTGCCAGCTCACCACCGGGGACAGCTGGAAACACCATATATTTT. It yields the protein CASSPPGTAGNTIYF.

The chain combines TRBV11-1 with TRBJ2-2; possible D gene TRBD1, 6 bases. The CDR3 spans 15 residues. Germline V gene data show CDR1 as SGHAT and CDR2 as FQDESV (reference sequence). V lost 2 bases and J 7 bases, leaving 14 bases between the germline ends. The CDR3 loop is CASSLIGGVVGELFF. CDR3 nucleotides: TGTGCCAGCAGCTTAATTGGGGGCGTTGTCGGGGAGCTGTTTTTT.